This TCR beta chain is drawn from a study of high-grade serous ovarian cancer treatment subgroups. Tumor samples were taken before definitive surgery or chemotherapy. Data came from immunoSEQ multiplex PCR; TCRdb stores just in-frame clones and leaves some out. The repertoire includes 6,500 to 8,000 clones, 60% to 80% of them detected once, and about 5% sits in the top ten. Trimming removed 1 base from V and 9 bases from J; junction bases left unmatched: 2. The CDR3 sequence is 15 residues long. Germline V gene lookup returns CDR1 SGHRS and CDR2 YFSETQ. V is TRBV5-1 and J is TRBJ1-6, with 12 bases aligning to TRBD1. This sequence was found in a human donor with high-grade serous ovarian cancer. Sequencing was carried out using tumor tissue. CDR3 DNA: TGCGCCAGCAGCTTGTCGGGACAGGGGGCTTCACCCCTCCACTTT. Translating it yields CASSLSGQGASPLHF.